The 2 T cell receptor beta chains below come from one sample, sequenced in a study of blood T cells in healthy people across ages (dated by TCRdb to about 2015). Library method: 5' RACE. Sequencing took place on an Illumina HiSeq 2500. A second PCR of roughly 7 to 11 cycles was performed with a sample-barcoded 5' primer and a J-beta primer mix. Using fastp trimming at Q25 and MiXCR clonotype assembly, TCRdb reanalyzed the public sequencing data and kept in-frame beta chains. Rows matching on CDR3 protein sequence are summarized as one entry with the most common DNA and genes. In this sample the table shows some 730,000 distinct CDR3 sequences, about 24% of which occur a single time. About 22% of the sample is taken by the ten largest. The sequenced material came from blood. These TCRs come from a man between 65 and 85 years old in good health.

This chain connects TRBV29-1 to TRBJ1-1; D is perhaps TRBD1 (6 bases). The CDR3 sequence is 12 residues long. Looked up from germline, CDR1 is SQVTM and CDR2 is ANQGSEA. V gave up 4 bases and J gave up 11 bases, with 17 bases separating them. CDR3 region: CSVVLQGFTAFF. DNA for the CDR3: TGCAGCGTTGTGCTACAGGGTTTTACTGCTTTCTTT.

This chain connects TRBV20-1 to TRBJ2-1; no clear D gene. V was trimmed by 3 bases and J by 5 bases, leaving 14 bases between them. The germline V gene encodes CDR1 DFQATT and CDR2 SNEGSKA (reference sequence). The CDR3 sequence is 14 residues long. CDR3: CSASSPHENNEQFF. DNA for the CDR3: TGCAGTGCTAGCTCCCCGCACGAAAACAATGAGCAGTTCTTC.